The present T cell receptor beta chain was sequenced within a study of monozygotic twins with inflammatory bowel disease. The CDR3 is 14 amino acids. The germline gives CDR1 KGHSH, CDR2 LQKENI. TCRdb reprocessed the 5' RACE reads, with one entry per CDR3 protein and no DNA. This sample's table has around 380,000 distinct CDR3 sequences. This chain links TRBV18 with TRBJ1-5; TCRdb calls TRBD1, which cannot be checked without DNA. The sequencing sample was made of blood. This TCR came from a human donor with ulcerative colitis or Crohn's disease, or a healthy co-twin of an affected twin (not recorded which). The CDR3 here is CASSTGGKNQPQHF. The entire variable domain, with the rest obtained from reference TRBV18 and TRBJ1-5, is as follows: NAGVMQNPRHLVRRRGQEARLRCSPMKGHSHVYWYRQLPEEGLKFMVYLQKENIIDESGMPKERFSAEFPKEGPSILRIQQVVRGDSAAYFCASSTGGKNQPQHFGDGTRLSIL.